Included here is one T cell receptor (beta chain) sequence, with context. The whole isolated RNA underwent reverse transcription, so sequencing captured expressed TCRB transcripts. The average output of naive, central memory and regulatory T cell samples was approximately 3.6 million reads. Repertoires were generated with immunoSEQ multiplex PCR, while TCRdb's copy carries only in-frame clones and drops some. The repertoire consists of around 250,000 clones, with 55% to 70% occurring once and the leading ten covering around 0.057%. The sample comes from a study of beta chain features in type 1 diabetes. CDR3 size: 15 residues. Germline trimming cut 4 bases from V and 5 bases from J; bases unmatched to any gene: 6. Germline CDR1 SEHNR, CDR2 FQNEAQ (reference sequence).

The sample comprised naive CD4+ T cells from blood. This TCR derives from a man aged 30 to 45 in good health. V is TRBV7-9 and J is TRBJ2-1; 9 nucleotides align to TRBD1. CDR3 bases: TGTGCCAGCAGCTCCGGGACAGGGTTCGACAATGAGCAGTTCTTC. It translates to CASSSGTGFDNEQFF.